A single T cell receptor (beta chain) is shown here with its context. CDR1 SGHVS and CDR2 FNYEAQ come from the germline V gene. Unmatched junction bases numbered 6, after V lost 5 bases and J lost 3 bases. The CDR3 length is 15 residues. The data derive from a study of immune evolution from preneoplasia to lung adenocarcinoma. The data were produced by immunoSEQ multiplex PCR, yet TCRdb's version contains in-frame clones alone and is incomplete. Of 4,000 or so clones listed, roughly 87% are singletons. The V and J genes are TRBV7-6 and TRBJ2-5; 10 bases match TRBD2. The source is a donor of 70 years or more with lung adenocarcinoma. Sequencing input: FFPE minimally invasive lung adenocarcinoma tissue. CDR3 amino acids: CASSPPTSGEETQYF. DNA for the CDR3: TGTGCCAGCAGCCCCCCCACTAGCGGGGAAGAGACCCAGTACTTC.